Listed below are T cell receptor beta chains from one sample, sequenced in a study of blood T cell repertoires in COVID-19. Data came from immunoSEQ multiplex PCR; TCRdb stores just in-frame clones and leaves some out. Found here are 150,000 to 200,000 clones, roughly 84% of them singletons; the top ten hold 9.8%. The sample was peripheral blood. The source of these receptors is a woman of 80 years or more with acute or convalescent COVID-19. The CDR3 runs from the conserved cysteine through the conserved F or W. The D gene is left open where the match is weak. Size is stated for part of the rows, as once, few or many counts, or as a class when the clone is expanded.

size | D | J | V | DNA | CDR3
few | - | TRBJ2-3 | TRBV12-5 | TGTGCTAGTGTTCCGGAGTTCTCTAGCACAGATACGCAGTATTTT | CASVPEFSSTDTQYF
- | - | TRBJ2-6 | TRBV3-1/TRBV3-2 | TGTGCCAGCAGCCAAGATGCCACTCCTGCCGGTGGGGCCAACGTCCTGACTTTC | CASSQDATPAGGANVLTF
- | - | TRBJ2-7 | TRBV18 | TGTGCCAGCTCACCATCGGACGAGCAGTACTTC | CASSPSDEQYF
- | TRBD1 | TRBJ2-7 | TRBV27 | TGTGCCAGCAGTTTATTGCGACGGGGGACAGGGGTGGACGAGCAGTACTTC | CASSLLRRGTGVDEQYF
- | - | TRBJ1-2 | TRBV9 | TGTGCCAGCAGCGTCGACAGTCGTCCCTATGGCTACACCTTC | CASSVDSRPYGYTF
- | - | TRBJ2-7 | TRBV5-4 | TGTGCCAGCAGCTTGGGATTCGAGAGCTCCTACGAGCAGTACTTC | CASSLGFESSYEQYF
- | - | TRBJ1-1 | TRBV5-4 | TGTGCCAGCAGCTTCCCCACTTTGTCTGAAGCTTTCTTT | CASSFPTLSEAFF
- | TRBD1 | TRBJ1-2 | TRBV6-5 | TGTGCCAGCAGCTTCGGACAGGGGGGCTATGGCTACACCTTC | CASSFGQGGYGYTF
- | - | TRBJ1-3 | TRBV19 | TGTGCCAGTAGTATAGGTACCTACTCTGGAAACACCATATATTTT | CASSIGTYSGNTIYF
- | - | TRBJ2-7 | TRBV3-1/TRBV3-2 | TGTGCCAGCAGCCAAGAAGGGCTAGCTGGGTACGAGCAGTACTTC | CASSQEGLAGYEQYF
once | TRBD1 | TRBJ1-1 | TRBV11-2 | TGTGCCAGCAGGTATTGGGACAGGGGGCTGGGCACTGAAGCTTTCTTT | CASRYWDRGLGTEAFF
once | - | TRBJ2-1 | TRBV20-1 | TGCAGTGCTAGTCATGACGCCCGGGGTTTCTACAATGAGCAGTTCTTC | CSASHDARGFYNEQFF
- | - | TRBJ2-3 | TRBV7-7 | TGTGCCAGCAGCTTTGGAGGGGAAGATACGCAGTATTTT | CASSFGGEDTQYF
- | - | TRBJ2-5 | TRBV15 | TGTGCCACCAGCAGAACAACAGAGCCCCAAGAGACCCAGTACTTC | CATSRTTEPQETQYF
- | - | TRBJ1-5 | TRBV12-5 | TGTGCTAGTGGTTTGGTACGGGCAGGGGATCAGCCCCAGCATTTT | CASGLVRAGDQPQHF
- | TRBD2 | TRBJ2-1 | TRBV3-1/TRBV3-2 | TGTGCCAGCAGCCATACCCTAGCGGGACCCTACAATGAGCAGTTCTTC | CASSHTLAGPYNEQFF
- | - | TRBJ2-3 | TRBV28 | TGTGCCAGCAGTTTATGCTGGGGAGGGGGGCCTACATGCACAGATACGCAGTATTTT | CASSLCWGGGPTCTDTQYF
- | TRBD1 | TRBJ2-2 | TRBV29-1 | TGCAGCGTCGCCGGGACAGGGTACACCGGGGAGCTGTTTTTT | CSVAGTGYTGELFF
once | TRBD2 | TRBJ2-5 | TRBV9 | TGTGCCAGCAGCCTAGGACTAGCGGGGGTAGAGACCCAGTACTTC | CASSLGLAGVETQYF
- | - | TRBJ1-1 | TRBV29-1 | TGCAGCGTTGTACTGGCAGGGCCCAACACTGAAGCTTTCTTT | CSVVLAGPNTEAFF
- | - | TRBJ2-7 | TRBV9 | TGTGCCAGCAGCGTAGAGCACGGGAGCTCCTACGAGCAGTACTTC | CASSVEHGSSYEQYF
- | TRBD2 | TRBJ2-5 | TRBV4-3 | TGCGCCAGCAGCCAAGAAGCCCAGCGGGGGTCCATAGGGACCCAGTACTTC | CASSQEAQRGSIGTQYF
- | TRBD1 | TRBJ1-2 | TRBV4-1 | TGCGCCAGCAGCCAAGCCCTCGGACAGGGGAGCTATGGCTACACCTTC | CASSQALGQGSYGYTF
- | - | TRBJ1-6 | TRBV25-1 | TGTGCCAGCAGGGCGGACAGCTCCAATTCACCCCTCCACTTT | CASRADSSNSPLHF
- | TRBD2 | TRBJ2-1 | TRBV5-5 | TGTGCCAGCAGCCAAGAAGCGGGAGTGGCCCCTAGAGATGAGCAGTTCTTC | CASSQEAGVAPRDEQFF
- | TRBD1 | TRBJ2-7 | TRBV10-3 | TGTGCCATCAGTGGGGCTTGGGACAGGTCGGCCTACGAGCAGTACTTC | CAISGAWDRSAYEQYF
- | - | TRBJ2-5 | TRBV11-2 | TGTGCCAGCAGCTTAGATCCCCAAGTGAGCCAGTACTTC | CASSLDPQVSQYF
- | TRBD1 | TRBJ1-1 | TRBV27 | TGTGCCAGCAGTTTTTCGGACAGGGTGGACACTGAAGCTTTCTTT | CASSFSDRVDTEAFF
- | TRBD2 | TRBJ2-1 | TRBV29-1 | TGCAGCGTGGGTCGGACTAGCGGTGAGCAGTTCTTC | CSVGRTSGEQFF
- | TRBD1 | TRBJ1-5 | TRBV6-4 | TGTGCCAGCAGTGACCGCCACAGGGGACCCCAGCATTTT | CASSDRHRGPQHF
few | TRBD1 | TRBJ2-7 | TRBV7-9 | TGTGCCAGCAGCCGCACCCCGGGACAGGGGGCGAGTCACTACGAGCAGTACTTC | CASSRTPGQGASHYEQYF
- | - | TRBJ2-7 | TRBV21-1 | TGTGCCAGCAGCCCCACTGGACTAGCGGGAGGGCTATACGAGCAGTACTTC | CASSPTGLAGGLYEQYF
- | TRBD2 | TRBJ2-7 | TRBV5-4 | TGTGCCAGCAGCTTCAGGGACTACTCCTACGAGCAGTACTTC | CASSFRDYSYEQYF
- | - | TRBJ2-5 | TRBV5-4 | TGTGCCAGCAGCCATTTAGCCGAGACCCAGTACTTC | CASSHLAETQYF
few | - | TRBJ2-2 | TRBV7-9 | TGTGCCAGCAGCTTAATCGGACAGCGCACCGGGGAGCTGTTTTTT | CASSLIGQRTGELFF
once | - | TRBJ2-5 | TRBV11-3 | TGTGCCAGCAGCCCAGGGCGAGCGGGAGAGACCCAGTACTTC | CASSPGRAGETQYF
- | - | TRBJ1-5 | TRBV14 | TGTGCCAGCAGCCAGGCAGAAAATCAGCCCCAGCATTTT | CASSQAENQPQHF
- | - | TRBJ1-6 | TRBV4-1 | TGCGCCAGCAGCCCAAGAGGGACTACATATAATTCACCCCTCCACTTT | CASSPRGTTYNSPLHF
once | TRBD1 | TRBJ2-1 | TRBV7-9 | TGTGCCAGCAGACCGGGACAGGGCGGGTTTGGGCAGTTCTTC | CASRPGQGGFGQFF
- | - | TRBJ2-7 | TRBV4-3 | TGCGCCAGCAGCCGGGCCCGGCTTTACCCTCTCTCCGAGCAGTACTTC | CASSRARLYPLSEQYF
- | TRBD1 | TRBJ2-3 | TRBV18 | TGTGCCAGCTCACCACAAGGACAGGGAGGAGGAACGCAGTATTTT | CASSPQGQGGGTQYF
- | TRBD1 | TRBJ1-1 | TRBV4-1 | TGCGCCAGCAGCCAAGATCGGAGCCGGGACAGAGGGACTGAAGCTTTCTTT | CASSQDRSRDRGTEAFF
- | TRBD1 | TRBJ2-4 | TRBV18 | TGTGCCAGCTCACCACCCGGACAGGGGGGAAACATTCAGTACTTC | CASSPPGQGGNIQYF
once | - | TRBJ1-1 | TRBV6-5 | TGTGCCGTTAGGGGCTTCGTGAACACTGAAGCTTTCTTT | CAVRGFVNTEAFF
few | - | TRBJ2-3 | TRBV9 | TGTGCCAGCAGCGTAGCTATCTCCACCACAGATACGCAGTATTTT | CASSVAISTTDTQYF
- | TRBD2 | TRBJ2-5 | TRBV20-1 | TGCAGTGCTAGTCCGGGTAGCGGGAGGCCAGGAGAGACCCAGTACTTC | CSASPGSGRPGETQYF
- | - | TRBJ1-5 | TRBV19 | TGTGCCAGTAACTCGATCAGGGGCCAAGGCAATCAGCCCCAGCATTTT | CASNSIRGQGNQPQHF